One sample yielded the 6 T cell receptor beta chains listed below, sequenced in a study of cytomegalovirus exposure and HLA in healthy donors. Researchers ran the PCR with 60 Vbeta and 13 Jbeta primers. Assay used: immunoSEQ multiplex PCR; TCRdb lists only in-frame clones, some missing. The table has over 100,000 clones, approximately 70% seen once. The sample taken for sequencing was PBMCs. Receptors originate from a man aged 25-40 years in good health and CMV-seropositive.

The chain has TRBV27 and TRBJ2-3; 12 bases agree with TRBD2. There are 18 residues in the CDR3. The V gene end was trimmed by 1 base and the J gene end by 6 bases; junction bases not matched to a gene: 11. Germline V gene data show CDR1 as MNHEY and CDR2 as SMNVEV (reference sequence). The DNA of the CDR3 is TGTGCCAGCAGTTTATGGACTAGCGGGACTCCTGTCTTCGATACGCAGTATTTT. It is translated as CASSLWTSGTPVFDTQYF.

This rearrangement joins TRBV21-1 to TRBJ1-6; the tabulated D call, TRBD1, remains unverified against the DNA. TRBV21-1 is noted as a pseudogene. The CDR3 consists of 16 residues. CDR3 sequence (DNA): TGTGCCAGCACACGGGACAGGGTGTATTATAATCCACCCCTCCACTTT. It encodes CASTRDRVYYNPPLHF.

The rearrangement links TRBV6-4 to TRBJ2-5; D is undetermined. CDR1 is MRHNA and CDR2 is SNTAGT in the germline V gene. CDR3 size: 13 residues. V was trimmed by 4 bases and J by 5 bases, leaving 11 bases between them. The CDR3 spells CASSASSWETQYF. The CDR3 DNA is TGTGCCAGCAGTGCCAGTTCTTGGGAGACCCAGTACTTC.

The chain employs TRBV5-6 and TRBJ2-5, with TRBD2 as a possible D gene (5 bases). Germline-derived CDR1 and CDR2 are SGHDT and YYEEEE. The CDR3 runs 16 residues. The germline V and J ends were trimmed by 1 base and 0 bases, with 13 bases remaining between them. The CDR3 DNA is TGTGCCAGCAGCTTGTCGACGGACTTGTACCAAGAGACCCAGTACTTC. Residues: CASSLSTDLYQETQYF.

This clone came up a few times. Other DNA variants within this sample encode the same CDR3. The chain combines TRBV5-1 with TRBJ1-6; 7 bases agree with TRBD1. Trimming cost V 0 bases and J 7 bases; bases outside gene matches: 4. In germline, CDR1 is SGHRS, CDR2 YFSETQ. The CDR3 contains 15 residues. Here the CDR3 reads CASSLGQGRNSPLHF. The CDR3 coding sequence is TGCGCCAGCAGCTTGGGACAGGGAAGGAATTCACCCCTCCACTTT.

This clone showed up just once. This sequence joins TRBV4-1 and TRBJ1-5; D is ambiguous. This CDR3 has 14 amino acids. CDR1 is MGHRA, CDR2 YSYEKL, per germline. V was trimmed by 1 base and J by 7 bases, leaving 11 bases between them. The CDR3 bases are TGCGCCAGCAGCCAAGTATCGGGTGGCCAGCCCCAGCATTTT. Residues: CASSQVSGGQPQHF.